The clone carrying this T cell receptor beta chain qualifies as medium-sized. Its matching antigen is unknown. Blood specimens came from baseline, cycle 4 day 1, and cycle 7 day 1. CDR3 length equals 12 residues. Per the germline V gene, CDR1 is MDHEN and CDR2 is SYDVKM. V lost 8 bases, J lost 3 bases, and 11 bases lay in between. The table came from immunoSEQ multiplex PCR; TCRdb's copy has only in-frame clones and leaves some out. Among approximately 17,000 clones listed, just over 70% were seen once. The data were taken from a study of OX40 agonist ivuxolimab in advanced cancers. Study findings and constraints: Both blood CD4+ and CD8+ T cells showed clonal growth by week 6 at 0.1 to 3.0 mg/kg.

The source is an adult with an advanced solid tumor such as melanoma, head and neck, liver or kidney cancer. Sample: CD4+ or CD8+ T cells sorted from blood, taken in a trial of the OX40 agonist ivuxolimab. This chain uses TRBV28 with TRBJ2-7; D is unclear. The CDR3: CASYAEVYEQYF. CDR3 DNA sequence: TGTGCCAGCTATGCTGAGGTCTACGAGCAGTACTTC.